What follows are 21 T cell receptor beta chains derived from one specimen sequenced in a study of T cells after posttransplantation cyclophosphamide. Sequencing used immunoSEQ multiplex PCR; TCRdb keeps in-frame clones, though not all of them. The sample carries around 23,000 clones, roughly 98% recorded once. Sequencing was performed on naive CD8+ T cells sorted from PBMCs. The source of these receptors is a man aged 35-49 years in good health, CMV-negative, and a related stem cell transplant donor.

This chain connects TRBV28 to TRBJ1-4; 7 bases are shared with TRBD1. Germline V gene lookup returns CDR1 MDHEN and CDR2 SYDVKM. V was pared by 6 bases and J by 12 bases, with 16 bases of the junction left unmatched. The CDR3 runs 15 residues. The CDR3 reads CASSNTGVYEWELFF. Here the CDR3 DNA reads TGTGCCAGCAGCAATACAGGGGTTTACGAGTGGGAACTGTTTTTT.

This chain links TRBV29-1 with TRBJ2-5, with 7 bases fitting TRBD2. Germline trimming cut 2 bases from V and 2 bases from J; bases unmatched to any gene: 8. The CDR3 sequence is 15 residues long. Germline V CDR1 and CDR2: SQVTM, ANQGSEA. DNA of the CDR3: TGCAGCGTTGAAAGCGGGGTGGCCCCACAAGAGACCCAGTACTTC. The encoded protein is CSVESGVAPQETQYF.

The V and J genes are TRBV4-1 and TRBJ2-1, with 12 bases matching TRBD2. Germline CDR1 and CDR2: MGHRA and YSYEKL. This CDR3 comprises 16 residues. V lost 3 bases to trimming and J lost 2 bases; unmatched junction nucleotides: 2. CDR3 bases: TGCGCCAGCAGCCATAGGACTAGCGGGACCTACAATGAGCAGTTCTTC. It is translated as CASSHRTSGTYNEQFF.

The rearrangement links TRBV7-6 to TRBJ2-1; TRBD2 matches at 8 bases. V lost 1 base and J lost 8; bases outside the gene matches: 10. Germline V CDR1 and CDR2: SGHVS, FNYEAQ. CDR3 size: 16 residues. The CDR3 region has the DNA TGTGCCAGCAGCTTAGTTGTACGGGAGGGCCGAGATGAGCAGTTCTTC. It encodes CASSLVVREGRDEQFF. Based on the CDR3 plus reference TRBV7-6 and TRBJ2-1, the full variable domain is GAGVSQSPRYKVTKRGQDVALRCDPISGHVSLYWYRQALGQGPEFLTYFNYEAQQDKSGLPNDRFSAERPEGSISTLTIQRTEQRDSAMYRCASSLVVREGRDEQFFGPGTRLTVL.

This clone was picked up one time. The chain is built from TRBV27 and TRBJ2-1; TRBD2 agrees at 7 bases. There are 14 residues in the CDR3. V lost 3 bases and J lost 6; bases outside the gene matches: 5. The V gene's germline CDR1 is MNHEY and CDR2 SMNVEV (reference sequence). The CDR3: CASSFGGGGNEQFF. In nucleotides, the CDR3 is TGTGCCAGCAGTTTTGGTGGGGGGGGCAATGAGCAGTTCTTC.

The chain carries TRBV6-5 and TRBJ2-2, with a tentative D call TRBD2 (6 bases). With 5 bases removed from V and 5 bases from J, the gap between germline ends came to 15 bases. Germline V gene lookup returns CDR1 MNHEY and CDR2 SVGAGI. CDR3 length equals 15 residues. CDR3 in amino acids: CASSQDYPGTGELFF. The CDR3 nucleotides read TGTGCCAGCAGTCAGGACTACCCCGGAACCGGGGAGCTGTTTTTT.

The V call is TRBV28, the J call TRBJ1-4, with 8 bases lining up with TRBD1. Looked up from germline, CDR1 is MDHEN and CDR2 is SYDVKM. V lost 7 bases and J lost 4; bases outside the gene matches: 11. CDR3 length equals 16 residues. CDR3 DNA: TGTGCCAGCACCTGGGGGACAGGTTCAGTTAATGAAAAACTGTTTTTT. Its protein is CASTWGTGSVNEKLFF.

This clone was detected only once. This rearrangement joins TRBV9 to TRBJ2-1; TRBD2 agrees at 8 bases. The CDR3 contains 14 residues. CDR1 is SGDLS and CDR2 is YYNGEE in the germline V gene. V lost 0 bases, J lost 6 bases, and 2 bases stayed unmatched. This CDR3 reads CASSVVREGNEQFF. CDR3 in DNA: TGTGCCAGCAGCGTAGTCCGGGAGGGCAATGAGCAGTTCTTC.

The chain employs TRBV7-9 and TRBJ1-2; D perhaps matches TRBD1 (5 bases). This CDR3 region has 16 residues. Germline CDR1 and CDR2: SEHNR and FQNEAQ (reference sequence). With 5 bases removed from V and 7 bases from J, the gap between germline ends came to 23 bases. For the CDR3, the DNA is TGTGCCAGCAGCACAACTCCCGTGGGGCAAGGCGGTGGCTACACCTTC. This translates into CASSTTPVGQGGGYTF.

The chain links TRBV29-1 to TRBJ2-1; 7 positions match TRBD2. The V gene end was trimmed by 2 bases and the J gene end by 7 bases; junction bases not matched to a gene: 2. The CDR3 runs 12 residues. Germline V gene data show CDR1 as SQVTM and CDR2 as ANQGSEA. The CDR3 nucleotides read TGCAGCGTTGAATGGGGAGGGAATGAGCAGTTCTTC. Translation: CSVEWGGNEQFF.

A single count supports this clone. The chain is built from TRBV5-1 and TRBJ2-3, with D unresolved. The CDR3 is 17 amino acids. Trimming removed 3 bases at V and 1 base at J, with 18 bases between. CDR1 and CDR2 from the germline V gene are SGHRS and YFSETQ. The CDR3 bases are TGCGCCAGCAGCTCAAGGAAAGGAGAGGTCGGCACAGATACGCAGTATTTT. Translation gives CASSSRKGEVGTDTQYF.

V usage is TRBV11-2 and J usage is TRBJ1-3, with no clear D. Germline V gene data show CDR1 as SGHAT and CDR2 as FQNNGV. The CDR3 contains 14 residues. V lost 1 base and J 2 bases, leaving 6 bases between the germline ends. The CDR3 protein is CASSLAGAGNTIYF. DNA for the CDR3: TGTGCCAGCAGCTTAGCCGGGGCTGGAAACACCATATATTTT. Variable domain in full (rest from reference TRBV11-2 and TRBJ1-3): EAGVAQSPRYKIIEKRQSVAFWCNPISGHATLYWYQQILGQGPKLLIQFQNNGVVDDSQLPKDRFSAERLKGVDSTLKIQPAKLEDSAVYLCASSLAGAGNTIYFGEGSWLTVV.

This chain links TRBV7-8 with TRBJ2-1; D unresolved. CDR3 length: 11 amino acids. Per the germline V gene, CDR1 is SGHVS and CDR2 is FQNEAQ. V was pared by 0 bases and J by 12 bases, with 6 bases between. CDR3 in amino acids: CASSLAAGQFF. The CDR3 bases are TGTGCCAGCAGCTTAGCGGCAGGGCAGTTCTTC. The whole variable domain, remainder taken from reference TRBV7-8 and TRBJ2-1, is GAGVSQSPRYKVAKRGQDVALRCDPISGHVSLFWYQQALGQGPEFLTYFQNEAQLDKSGLPSDRFFAERPEGSVSTLKIQRTQQEDSAVYLCASSLAAGQFFGPGTRLTVL.

This chain connects TRBV5-4 to TRBJ2-7, with 9 positions matching TRBD1. V was clipped by 2 bases and J by 6 bases; unmatched bases: 3. CDR1 is SGHNT, CDR2 YYREEE, per germline (reference sequence). The length of the CDR3 is 13 residues. The CDR3 here is CASSFGTGLEQYF. The CDR3, as DNA: TGTGCCAGCAGCTTCGGGACAGGGCTCGAGCAGTACTTC.

This chain connects TRBV13 to TRBJ2-1, with 8 bases that match TRBD2. Germline CDR1 reads PRHDT; CDR2 reads FYEKMQ (reference sequence). Trimming removed 4 bases from V and 0 bases from J; junction bases left unmatched: 8. The CDR3 is 17 residues long. CDR3 bases: TGTGCCAGCAGCTCCCCGGGACTAGAAAGCTCCTACAATGAGCAGTTCTTC. Protein product: CASSSPGLESSYNEQFF.

The chain employs TRBV4-1 and TRBJ2-1; 13 nucleotides align to TRBD2. The length of the CDR3 is 19 residues. The J segment lost 6 bases and the V segment lost 2 bases, leaving 13 bases of the junction unmatched. Germline assignment: CDR1 MGHRA and CDR2 YSYEKL. In DNA, the CDR3 is TGCGCCAGCAGCCAAAGACTAGCGGGAGGCAGTAGGAGTGGCAATGAGCAGTTCTTC. Translation gives CASSQRLAGGSRSGNEQFF.

The rearrangement joins TRBV7-8 to TRBJ2-7; 12 bases agree with TRBD2. The CDR3 runs 16 residues. The junction had 10 bases not matched to a gene; V was cut back by 4 bases and J by 6 bases. CDR1 and CDR2 (germline): SGHVS, FQNEAQ. The CDR3 region is CASSSRSSGRAFEQYF. The CDR3 DNA reads TGTGCCAGCAGCTCGAGATCTAGCGGGAGGGCCTTCGAGCAGTACTTC. The variable domain in full, completed from reference TRBV7-8 and TRBJ2-7, reads GAGVSQSPRYKVAKRGQDVALRCDPISGHVSLFWYQQALGQGPEFLTYFQNEAQLDKSGLPSDRFFAERPEGSVSTLKIQRTQQEDSAVYLCASSSRSSGRAFEQYFGPGTRLTVT.

The chain is built from TRBV29-1 and TRBJ2-2; D gene unclear. Germline CDR1 is SQVTM and CDR2 is ANQGSEA. The germline V and J ends were trimmed by 4 bases and 6 bases, with 15 bases remaining between them. This CDR3 is 14 amino acids long. CDR3 amino acids: CSVVGGTLPGELFF. CDR3 DNA sequence: TGCAGCGTTGTTGGCGGAACACTCCCCGGGGAGCTGTTTTTT.

The CDR3 loop is CASSYSGALGTEAFF. The CDR3, as DNA: TGTGCCAGCAGTTACTCGGGGGCTTTGGGAACTGAAGCTTTCTTT. V and J are TRBV6-6 and TRBJ1-1; TRBD1 might be the D (6 bases). Trimming stripped 0 bases from V and 5 bases from J, with 13 bases between. The CDR3 spans 15 residues. Germline V gene lookup returns CDR1 MNHNY and CDR2 SVGAGI (reference sequence).

This clone was seen once. The gene calls are TRBV27 and TRBJ2-1, with D possibly being TRBD2 (7 bases). Germline V gene sequence: CDR1 MNHEY, CDR2 SMNVEV (reference sequence). The germline V and J ends were trimmed by 8 bases and 7 bases, with 18 bases remaining between them. The CDR3 totals 14 residues. DNA for the CDR3: TGTGCCAGCTCTTTTGGGGGGGCATTGAATGAGCAGTTCTTC. It codes for CASSFGGALNEQFF.

CDR3 nucleotides: TGTGCCAGCAGCGCCCCTTTGCCGGGAACTAACTATGGCTACACCTTC. Translation: CASSAPLPGTNYGYTF. V gene TRBV5-6 combines with J gene TRBJ1-2, with unresolved D. V gave up 4 bases and J gave up 0 bases, with 16 bases separating them. This CDR3 spans 16 amino acids. Germline CDR1 SGHDT, CDR2 YYEEEE. The full variable domain, completed using reference TRBV5-6 and TRBJ1-2, is DAGVTQSPTHLIKTRGQQVTLRCSPKSGHDTVSWYQQALGQGPQFIFQYYEEEERQRGNFPDRFSGHQFPNYSSELNVNALLLGDSALYLCASSAPLPGTNYGYTFGSGTRLTVV.